This T cell receptor (beta chain) was documented in a study of control samples from healthy donors and cancer patients. Trimming pared 4 bases from V and 4 bases from J, leaving 16 bases between. Germline lookup yields CDR1 SGHAT and CDR2 FQNNGV. This CDR3 contains 15 residues. Produced via immunoSEQ multiplex PCR; TCRdb's table is partial and in-frame only. The repertoire holds about 190,000 clones, with about 90% as singletons. The sample consisted of blood. The sequence was obtained from a man aged 25-45 years in good health. The rearrangement uses TRBV11-2 and TRBJ1-2; a weak D match, TRBD1 (6 bases). The CDR3 DNA reads TGTGCCAGCAGCTCCCGCCCGGACAGTGCCTATGGCTACACCTTC. Residues: CASSSRPDSAYGYTF. The variable domain in full, with the rest retrieved from reference TRBV11-2 and TRBJ1-2, is EAGVAQSPRYKIIEKRQSVAFWCNPISGHATLYWYQQILGQGPKLLIQFQNNGVVDDSQLPKDRFSAERLKGVDSTLKIQPAKLEDSAVYLCASSSRPDSAYGYTFGSGTRLTVV.